These 6 T cell receptor beta chains originate from one sample sequenced in a study of blood T cell repertoires in COVID-19. Produced via immunoSEQ multiplex PCR; TCRdb's table is partial and in-frame only. This table has roughly 250,000 clones, about 80% appearing once. Sequencing was performed on peripheral blood. These receptor sequences come from a human donor in a cohort sampled during active COVID-19.

This clone was observed at least ten times. V is TRBV2 and J is TRBJ1-5; no clear D. The germline gives CDR1 SNHLY, CDR2 FYNNEI. This CDR3 spans 13 amino acids. Trimming took 6 bases from V and 3 from J, leaving 9 bases between them. This chain's CDR3 is CASRLLPNQPQHF. For the CDR3, the DNA is TGTGCCAGCAGACTGCTACCCAATCAGCCCCAGCATTTT.

The rearrangement uses TRBV9 and TRBJ2-5; 11 bases match TRBD2. Trimming at V came to 3 bases and at J to 1 base, leaving 5 bases not matched to a gene. The germline V gene encodes CDR1 SGDLS and CDR2 YYNGEE. The CDR3 has 16 amino acids. The CDR3 here is CASSDRLAGLQETQYF. The CDR3 DNA sequence: TGTGCCAGCAGCGACCGACTAGCGGGGCTCCAAGAGACCCAGTACTTC.

The chain joins TRBV6-5 to TRBJ2-1, with D perhaps TRBD1 (6 bases). The V and J ends lost 5 bases and 4 bases respectively, with 9 bases between them. The CDR3 runs 13 residues. Per germline, CDR1 MNHEY and CDR2 SVGAGI. The chain's CDR3 is CASSLTGYNEQFF. CDR3 in DNA: TGTGCCAGCAGTCTGACAGGATACAATGAGCAGTTCTTC.

The V and J genes are TRBV2 and TRBJ2-3; maybe TRBD2 (6 bases). Germline CDR1 and CDR2: SNHLY and FYNNEI. CDR3 length: 13 residues. Trimming took 6 bases from V and 4 from J, leaving 11 bases between them. CDR3 DNA: TGTGCCAGCAGGGGCCCGGGGGCAGATACGCAGTATTTT. It specifies CASRGPGADTQYF.

To note about this clone: This specimen includes other DNA sequences encoding the same CDR3. This rearrangement joins TRBV4-1 to TRBJ2-1; D ambiguous. Germline CDR1 and CDR2: MGHRA and YSYEKL. CDR3 length: 13 amino acids. Trimming pared 1 base from V and 4 bases from J, leaving 5 bases between. The CDR3: CASSQGLYNEQFF. CDR3 sequence (DNA): TGCGCCAGCAGCCAAGGACTTTACAATGAGCAGTTCTTC.

The chain uses TRBV25-1 and TRBJ2-5; 8 nucleotides align to TRBD1. CDR1 and CDR2 from the germline V gene are MGHDK and SYGVNS. Losses at the gene ends were 1 base for V and 7 bases for J; bases not matched to a gene: 5. The CDR3 spans 14 residues. The chain's CDR3 is CASSEWGTGGTQYF. DNA of the CDR3: TGTGCCAGCAGTGAATGGGGGACAGGAGGGACCCAGTACTTC.